One T cell receptor (beta chain) is described in this entry. What it recognizes is unknown. The data were obtained in a study of cytomegalovirus exposure and HLA in healthy donors. Findings and caveats of the study: In an earlier analysis, productive rearrangement rates for most beta V segments clustered near 87% or 30%. Listed as cytomegalovirus-associated were about 160 TCR beta chains. A reported reduction in N-insertions relative to the approximately 600-donor mean was seen in an Asian-associated ancestry cluster in a later analysis.

The PCR used 60 Vbeta and 13 Jbeta primers. TCRdb's table, derived via immunoSEQ multiplex PCR, lists solely in-frame clones and lacks some. This sample carries approximately 200,000 clones, about 77% of them seen once, and the ten largest clones take under 5%. The V gene lost 4 bases and the J gene lost 5 bases, with 15 bases spanning the gap. CDR1 is MNHNS, CDR2 SASEGT, per germline. CDR3 size: 14 residues. The source of this sequence is a young man in good health and CMV-seropositive. The chain uses TRBV6-1 and TRBJ2-7; perhaps TRBD2 as D (5 bases). The specimen sequenced was PBMCs. CDR3 coding DNA: TGTGCCAGCAGTGCCCGTGGAGGATGGAACGAGCAGTACTTC. It codes for CASSARGGWNEQYF.